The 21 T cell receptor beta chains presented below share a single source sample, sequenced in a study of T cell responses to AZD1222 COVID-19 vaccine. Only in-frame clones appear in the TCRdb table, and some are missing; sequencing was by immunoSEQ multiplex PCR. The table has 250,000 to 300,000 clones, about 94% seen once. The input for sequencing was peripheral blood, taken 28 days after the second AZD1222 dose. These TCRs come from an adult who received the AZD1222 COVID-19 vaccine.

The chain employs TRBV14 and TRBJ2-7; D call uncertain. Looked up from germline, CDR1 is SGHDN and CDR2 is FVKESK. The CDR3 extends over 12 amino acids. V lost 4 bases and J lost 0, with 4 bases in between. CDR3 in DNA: TGTGCCAGCAGCCCTAGCTCCTACGAGCAGTACTTC. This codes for CASSPSSYEQYF.

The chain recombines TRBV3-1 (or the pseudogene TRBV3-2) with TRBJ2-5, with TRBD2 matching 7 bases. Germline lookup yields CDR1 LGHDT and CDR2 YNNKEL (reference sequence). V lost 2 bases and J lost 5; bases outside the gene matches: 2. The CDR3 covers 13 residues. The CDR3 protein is CASSQPGRETQYF. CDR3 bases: TGTGCCAGCAGCCAACCCGGGAGGGAGACCCAGTACTTC.

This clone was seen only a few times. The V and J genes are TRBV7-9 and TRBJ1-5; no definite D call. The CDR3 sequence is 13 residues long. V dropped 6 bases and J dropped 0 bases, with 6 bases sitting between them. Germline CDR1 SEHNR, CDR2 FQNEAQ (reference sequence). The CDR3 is CASSVDSNQPQHF. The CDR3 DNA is TGTGCCAGCAGTGTGGATAGCAATCAGCCCCAGCATTTT.

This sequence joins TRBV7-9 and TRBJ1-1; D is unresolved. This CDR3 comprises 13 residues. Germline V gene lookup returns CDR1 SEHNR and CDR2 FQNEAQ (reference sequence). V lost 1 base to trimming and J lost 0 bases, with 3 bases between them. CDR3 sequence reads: CASSLGMNTEAFF. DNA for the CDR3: TGTGCCAGCAGCTTAGGAATGAACACTGAAGCTTTCTTT.

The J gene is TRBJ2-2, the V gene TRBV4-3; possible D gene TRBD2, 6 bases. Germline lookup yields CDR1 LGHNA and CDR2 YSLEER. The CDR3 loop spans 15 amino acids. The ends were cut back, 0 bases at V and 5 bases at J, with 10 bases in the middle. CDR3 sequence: CASSQELGGTGELFF. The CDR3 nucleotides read TGCGCCAGCAGCCAAGAGCTGGGGGGAACCGGGGAGCTGTTTTTT.

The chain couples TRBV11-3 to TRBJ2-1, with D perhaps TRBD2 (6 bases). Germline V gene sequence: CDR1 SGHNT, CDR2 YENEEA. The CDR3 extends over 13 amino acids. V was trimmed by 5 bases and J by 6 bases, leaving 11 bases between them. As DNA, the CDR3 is TGTGCCAGCAGCCAGCGGGTCGGCAATGAGCAGTTCTTC. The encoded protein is CASSQRVGNEQFF. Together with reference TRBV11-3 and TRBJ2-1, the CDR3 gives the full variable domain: EAGVVQSPRYKIIEKKQPVAFWCNPISGHNTLYWYLQNLGQGPELLIRYENEEAVDDSQLPKDRFSAERLKGVDSTLKIQPAELGDSAVYLCASSQRVGNEQFFGPGTRLTVL.

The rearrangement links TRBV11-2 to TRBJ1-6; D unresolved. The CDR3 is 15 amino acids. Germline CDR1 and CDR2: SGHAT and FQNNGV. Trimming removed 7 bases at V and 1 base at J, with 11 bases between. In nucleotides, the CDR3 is TGTGCCAGCACCCTTTCAGGATCCTATAATTCACCCCTCCACTTT. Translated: CASTLSGSYNSPLHF. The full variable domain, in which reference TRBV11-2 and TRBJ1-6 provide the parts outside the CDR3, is EAGVAQSPRYKIIEKRQSVAFWCNPISGHATLYWYQQILGQGPKLLIQFQNNGVVDDSQLPKDRFSAERLKGVDSTLKIQPAKLEDSAVYLCASTLSGSYNSPLHFGNGTRLTVT.

The chain's CDR3 is CASSLGTSIGGYEQYF. The CDR3 DNA follows: TGTGCCAGCAGCCTCGGGACTAGCATAGGGGGCTACGAGCAGTACTTC. The chain has TRBV7-2 and TRBJ2-7; 9 bases map to TRBD2. Germline values: CDR1 SGHTA, CDR2 FQGNSA. The CDR3 is 16 amino acids. V lost 5 bases, J lost 3 bases, and 11 bases stayed unmatched.

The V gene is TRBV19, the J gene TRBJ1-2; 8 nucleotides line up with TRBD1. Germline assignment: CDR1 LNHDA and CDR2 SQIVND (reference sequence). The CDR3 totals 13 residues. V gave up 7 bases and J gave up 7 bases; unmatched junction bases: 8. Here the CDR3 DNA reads TGTGCCAGTACCCCGGACAGGGTGCGTGGCTACACCTTC. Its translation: CASTPDRVRGYTF.

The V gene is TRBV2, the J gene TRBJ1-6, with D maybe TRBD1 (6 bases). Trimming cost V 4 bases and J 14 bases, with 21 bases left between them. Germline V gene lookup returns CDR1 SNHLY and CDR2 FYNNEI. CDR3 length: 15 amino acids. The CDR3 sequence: CASSVSARGGGTLHF. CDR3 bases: TGTGCCAGCAGTGTATCGGCGCGCGGAGGGGGAACCCTCCACTTT.

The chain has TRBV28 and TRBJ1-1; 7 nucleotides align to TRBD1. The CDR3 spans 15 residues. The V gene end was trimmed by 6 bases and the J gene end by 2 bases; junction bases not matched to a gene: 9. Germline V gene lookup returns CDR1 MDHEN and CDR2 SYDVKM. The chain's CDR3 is CASRRRGGYNTEAFF. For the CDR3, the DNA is TGTGCCAGCAGGCGTAGAGGGGGCTACAACACTGAAGCTTTCTTT.

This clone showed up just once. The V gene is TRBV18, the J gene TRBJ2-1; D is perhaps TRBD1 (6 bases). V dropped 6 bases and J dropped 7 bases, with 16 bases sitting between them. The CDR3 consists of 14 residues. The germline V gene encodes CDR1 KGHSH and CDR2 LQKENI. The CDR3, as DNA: TGTGCCAGCTCGGTCCCAGGGGCGCTGAATGAGCAGTTCTTC. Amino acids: CASSVPGALNEQFF.

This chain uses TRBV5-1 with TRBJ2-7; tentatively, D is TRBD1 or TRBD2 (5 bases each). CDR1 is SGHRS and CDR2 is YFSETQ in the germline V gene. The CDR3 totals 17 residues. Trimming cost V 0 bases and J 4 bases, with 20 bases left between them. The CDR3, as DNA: TGCGCCAGCAGCTTGGGGGTTCGCTCACCGGGGCTTTACGAGCAGTACTTC. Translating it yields CASSLGVRSPGLYEQYF. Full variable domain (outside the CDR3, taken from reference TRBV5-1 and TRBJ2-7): KAGVTQTPRYLIKTRGQQVTLSCSPISGHRSVSWYQQTPGQGLQFLFEYFSETQRNKGNFPGRFSGRQFSNSRSEMNVSTLELGDSALYLCASSLGVRSPGLYEQYFGPGTRLTVT.

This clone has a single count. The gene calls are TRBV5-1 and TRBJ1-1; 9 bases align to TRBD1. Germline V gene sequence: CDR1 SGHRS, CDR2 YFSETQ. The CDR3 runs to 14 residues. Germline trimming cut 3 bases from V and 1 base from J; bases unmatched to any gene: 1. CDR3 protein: CASSWDRANTEAFF. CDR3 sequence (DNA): TGCGCCAGCAGCTGGGACAGGGCGAACACTGAAGCTTTCTTT.

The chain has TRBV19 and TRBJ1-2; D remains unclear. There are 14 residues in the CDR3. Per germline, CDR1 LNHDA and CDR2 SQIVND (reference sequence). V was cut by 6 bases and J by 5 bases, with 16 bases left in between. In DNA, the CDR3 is TGTGCCAGTAGCTACAGTTCCCGGGAGTATGGCTACACCTTC. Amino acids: CASSYSSREYGYTF.

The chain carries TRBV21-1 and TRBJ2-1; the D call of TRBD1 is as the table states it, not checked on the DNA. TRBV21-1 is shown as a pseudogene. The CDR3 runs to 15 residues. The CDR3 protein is CASRISRTGGIGQFF. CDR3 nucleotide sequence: TGTGCCAGCAGAATCTCCCGGACAGGGGGAATAGGGCAGTTCTTC.

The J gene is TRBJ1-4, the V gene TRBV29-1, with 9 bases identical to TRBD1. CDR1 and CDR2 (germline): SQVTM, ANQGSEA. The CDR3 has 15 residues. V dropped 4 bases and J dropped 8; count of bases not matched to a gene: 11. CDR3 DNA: TGCAGCGTTGGCGGACAGGGGACGGGGAAGGAAAAACTGTTTTTT. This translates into CSVGGQGTGKEKLFF.

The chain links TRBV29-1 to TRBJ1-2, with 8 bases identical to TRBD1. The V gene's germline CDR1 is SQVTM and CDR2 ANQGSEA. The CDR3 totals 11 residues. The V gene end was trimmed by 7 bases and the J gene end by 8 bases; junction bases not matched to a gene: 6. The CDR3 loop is CSGQQGDGYTF. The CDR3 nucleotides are TGCAGCGGGCAACAGGGGGACGGCTACACCTTC. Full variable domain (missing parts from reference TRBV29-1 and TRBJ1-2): SAVISQKPSRDICQRGTSLTIQCQVDSQVTMMFWYRQQPGQSLTLIATANQGSEATYESGFVIDKFPISRPNLTFSTLTVSNMSPEDSSIYLCSGQQGDGYTFGSGTRLTVV.

The chain's CDR3 is CASSIGPSYEQYF. In DNA form, the CDR3 reads TGTGCCAGTAGTATAGGGCCCTCCTACGAGCAGTACTTC. V and J are TRBV19 and TRBJ2-7; D not resolved. Trimming pared 1 base from V and 0 bases from J, leaving 4 bases between. Germline-derived CDR1 and CDR2 are LNHDA and SQIVND (reference sequence). The CDR3 has 13 residues.

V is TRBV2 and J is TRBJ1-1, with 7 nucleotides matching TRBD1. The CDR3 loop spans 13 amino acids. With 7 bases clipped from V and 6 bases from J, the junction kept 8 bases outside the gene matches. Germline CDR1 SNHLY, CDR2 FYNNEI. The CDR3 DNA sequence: TGTGCCAGCACCCCAGGGGGGGACGCTGAAGCTTTCTTT. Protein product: CASTPGGDAEAFF.

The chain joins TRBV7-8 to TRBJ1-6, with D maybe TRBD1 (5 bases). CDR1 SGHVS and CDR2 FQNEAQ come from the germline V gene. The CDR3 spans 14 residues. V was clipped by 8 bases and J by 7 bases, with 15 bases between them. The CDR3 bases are TGTGCCAGCGGCTCGACAGTACCAAATTCACCCCTCCACTTT. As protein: CASGSTVPNSPLHF.